This T cell receptor (beta chain) was recovered during a study of CD8 T cells in Susac syndrome. Random hexamers primed reverse transcription of roughly 0.45 to 1 ug RNA. An immunoSEQ multiplex PCR amplified TCR beta CDR3 over 54 Vbeta and 13 Jbeta. TCRdb re-called the immunoSEQ multiplex PCR reads through MiXCR, storing one row per CDR3 protein. The data contain around 230,000 distinct CDR3 sequences, roughly 96% of them singletons. The study sequenced TCR beta in blood CD8+ and CD4+ T cells. Negative isolation yielded CD4+ and CD8+ T cells, and FACS enriched TEMRA cells. Germline V gene lookup returns CDR1 LGHDT and CDR2 YNNKEL (reference sequence). V shed 0 bases, J shed 4 bases, and the junction held 2 bases outside the gene matches. The CDR3 runs 15 residues. Findings of the study overall: The study conceded that relatively few individuals underwent its TCR sequencing and HLA analysis.

As to this clonotype: Its antigen is undetermined.

The TCR sequence derives from a human donor with multiple sclerosis. Input material: CD4+ T cells from PBMCs. The rearrangement joins TRBV3-1 to TRBJ1-2; TRBD1 matches at 10 bases. The CDR3 reads CASSQETGGPYGYTF. DNA for the CDR3: TGTGCCAGCAGCCAAGAGACAGGGGGCCCCTATGGCTACACCTTC.